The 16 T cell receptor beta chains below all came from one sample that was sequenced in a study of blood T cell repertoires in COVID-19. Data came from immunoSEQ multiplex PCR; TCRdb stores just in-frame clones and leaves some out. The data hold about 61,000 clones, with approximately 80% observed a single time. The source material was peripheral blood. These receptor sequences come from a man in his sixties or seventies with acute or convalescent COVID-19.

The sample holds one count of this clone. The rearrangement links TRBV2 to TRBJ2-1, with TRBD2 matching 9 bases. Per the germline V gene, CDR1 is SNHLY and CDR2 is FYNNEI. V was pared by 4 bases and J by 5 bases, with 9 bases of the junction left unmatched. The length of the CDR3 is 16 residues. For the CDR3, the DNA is TGTGCCAGCAGTGGGGCCAGCGGGGGGTCCCACAATGAGCAGTTCTTC. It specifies CASSGASGGSHNEQFF.

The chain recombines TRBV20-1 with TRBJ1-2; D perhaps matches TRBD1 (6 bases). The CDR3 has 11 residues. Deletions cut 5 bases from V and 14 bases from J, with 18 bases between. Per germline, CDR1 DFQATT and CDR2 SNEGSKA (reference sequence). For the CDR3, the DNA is TGCAGTGCTGCACAGGGTAACGGGAGGACCTTC. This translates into CSAAQGNGRTF.

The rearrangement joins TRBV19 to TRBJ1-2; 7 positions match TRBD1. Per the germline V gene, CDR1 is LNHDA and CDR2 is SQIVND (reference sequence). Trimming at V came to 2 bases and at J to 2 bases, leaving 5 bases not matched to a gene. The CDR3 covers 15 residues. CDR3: CASSIISTGNYGYTF. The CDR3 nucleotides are TGTGCCAGTAGTATAATATCGACAGGGAACTATGGCTACACCTTC.

The CDR3 bases are TGTGCCAGCAGTCATAGGGACAGTGCCCACCCCATTTACAATGAGCAGTTCTTC. Translated, it gives CASSHRDSAHPIYNEQFF. The chain uses TRBV6-6 and TRBJ2-1; 7 bases match TRBD1. The V gene end was trimmed by 5 bases and the J gene end by 4 bases; junction bases not matched to a gene: 17. The CDR3 runs 18 residues. Germline CDR1 MNHNY, CDR2 SVGAGI (reference sequence).

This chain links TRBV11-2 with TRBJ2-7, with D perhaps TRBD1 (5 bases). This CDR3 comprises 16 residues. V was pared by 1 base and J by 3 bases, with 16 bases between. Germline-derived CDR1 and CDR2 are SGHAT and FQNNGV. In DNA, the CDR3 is TGTGCCAGCAGCTTAGTAGGGGCAGGGAACCTCTACGAGCAGTACTTC. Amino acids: CASSLVGAGNLYEQYF.

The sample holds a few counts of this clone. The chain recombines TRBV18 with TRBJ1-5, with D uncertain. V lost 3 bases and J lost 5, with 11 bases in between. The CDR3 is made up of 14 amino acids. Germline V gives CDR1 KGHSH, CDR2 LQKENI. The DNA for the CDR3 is TGTGCCAGCTCACCCACCCGGGGTGATCAGCCCCAGCATTTT. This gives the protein CASSPTRGDQPQHF.

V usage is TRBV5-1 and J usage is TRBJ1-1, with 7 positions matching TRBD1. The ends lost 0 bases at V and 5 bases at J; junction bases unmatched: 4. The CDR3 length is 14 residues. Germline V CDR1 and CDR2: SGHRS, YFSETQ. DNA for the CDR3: TGCGCCAGCAGCTTGGACGCAGGGGGAACTGAAGCTTTCTTT. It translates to CASSLDAGGTEAFF.

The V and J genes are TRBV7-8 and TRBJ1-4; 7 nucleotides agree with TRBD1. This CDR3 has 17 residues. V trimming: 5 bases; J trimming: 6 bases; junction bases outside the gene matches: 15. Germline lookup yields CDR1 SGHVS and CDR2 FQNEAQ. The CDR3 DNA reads TGTGCCAGCAGCATCCGGGACAGAGGAAGAGAGGATGAAAAACTGTTTTTT. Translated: CASSIRDRGREDEKLFF.

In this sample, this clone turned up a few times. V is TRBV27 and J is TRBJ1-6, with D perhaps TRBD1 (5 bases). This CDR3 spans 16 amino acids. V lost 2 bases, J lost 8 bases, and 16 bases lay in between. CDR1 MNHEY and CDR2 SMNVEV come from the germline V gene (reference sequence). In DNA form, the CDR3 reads TGTGCCAGCAGTTTAGGGAGGGGAGGGACCCATTCACCCCTCCACTTT. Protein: CASSLGRGGTHSPLHF.

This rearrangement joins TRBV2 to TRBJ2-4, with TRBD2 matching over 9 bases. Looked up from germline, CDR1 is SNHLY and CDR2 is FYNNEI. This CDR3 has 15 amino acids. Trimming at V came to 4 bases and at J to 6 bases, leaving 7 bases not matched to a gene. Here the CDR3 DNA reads TGTGCCAGCAGTGTAATAGCGGGGGTAGCAAACATTCAGTACTTC. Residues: CASSVIAGVANIQYF.

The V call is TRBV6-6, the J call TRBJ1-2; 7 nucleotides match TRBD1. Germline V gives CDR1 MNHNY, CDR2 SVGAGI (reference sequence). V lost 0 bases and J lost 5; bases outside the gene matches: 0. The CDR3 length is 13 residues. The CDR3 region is CASSYSTGYGYTF. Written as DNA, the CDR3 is TGTGCCAGCAGTTACTCGACAGGGTATGGCTACACCTTC.

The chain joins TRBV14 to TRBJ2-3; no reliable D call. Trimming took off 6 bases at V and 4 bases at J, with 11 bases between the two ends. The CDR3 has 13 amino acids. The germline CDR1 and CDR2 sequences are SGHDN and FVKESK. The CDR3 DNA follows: TGTGCCAGCAGACGACAAGGTGCAGATACGCAGTATTTT. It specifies CASRRQGADTQYF.

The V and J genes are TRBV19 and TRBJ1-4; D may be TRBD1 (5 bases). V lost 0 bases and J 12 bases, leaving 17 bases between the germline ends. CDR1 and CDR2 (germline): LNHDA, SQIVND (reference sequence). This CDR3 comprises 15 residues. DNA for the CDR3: TGTGCCAGTAGTATAGAGAGGCAGCCTTCGGGGGAACTGTTTTTT. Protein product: CASSIERQPSGELFF.

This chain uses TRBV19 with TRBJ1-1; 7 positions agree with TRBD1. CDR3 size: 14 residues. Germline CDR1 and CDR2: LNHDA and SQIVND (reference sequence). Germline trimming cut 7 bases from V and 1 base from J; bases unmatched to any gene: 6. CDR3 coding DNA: TGTGCCAGTAACACAGGGGCGACGAACACTGAAGCTTTCTTT. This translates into CASNTGATNTEAFF.

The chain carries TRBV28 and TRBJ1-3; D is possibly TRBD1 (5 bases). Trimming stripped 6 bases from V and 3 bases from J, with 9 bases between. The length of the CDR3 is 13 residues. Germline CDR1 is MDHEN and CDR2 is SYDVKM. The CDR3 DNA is TGTGCCAGCAGCCCCGGGGGTGGAAACACCATATATTTT. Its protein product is CASSPGGGNTIYF.

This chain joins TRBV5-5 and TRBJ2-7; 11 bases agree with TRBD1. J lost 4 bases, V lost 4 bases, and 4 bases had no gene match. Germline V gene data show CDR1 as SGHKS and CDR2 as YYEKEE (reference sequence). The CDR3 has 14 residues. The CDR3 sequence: CASSRGQGAYEQYF. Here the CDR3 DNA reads TGTGCCAGCAGCCGCGGACAGGGGGCGTACGAGCAGTACTTC.